This entry is about one TCR beta chain. Its antigen is still unknown. V lost 5 bases, J lost 5 bases, and 8 bases stayed unmatched. Germline V gene lookup returns CDR1 MNHEY and CDR2 SVGAGI. The CDR3 is 14 residues long. These data originate in a study of T cell responses to AZD1222 COVID-19 vaccine. Study-level results: Donors skewed white British and female; clonal diversity was possibly underestimated.

Generated by immunoSEQ multiplex PCR, the TCRdb table keeps only in-frame clones and is missing some. The table records 150,000 to 200,000 clones, around 90% of them present only once. Sequencing was performed on peripheral blood, taken on day 0 of AZD1222 vaccination. The clonotype comes from an adult in good health. The chain has TRBV6-5 and TRBJ1-2, with 7 bases fitting TRBD1. In DNA, the CDR3 is TGTGCCAGCAGTACAGGGGAGACCTGGTATGGCTACACCTTC. It yields the protein CASSTGETWYGYTF.